This record concerns one TCR beta chain sequence. This sample was included in a study of blood T cell repertoires in COVID-19. Study-wide context: Samples representing acute and convalescent COVID-19 were sourced from the United States, Italy and Spain. The analysed material was cDNA or gDNA that came from T cells, B-cell-depleted T cells, or PBMCs.

TCRdb's table, derived via immunoSEQ multiplex PCR, lists solely in-frame clones and lacks some. The sample lists 300,000 to 500,000 clones, more than 75% occurring once. Germline V gene data show CDR1 as MGHDK and CDR2 as SYGVNS. V shed 3 bases and J 9 bases; nucleotides not matched to a gene: 6. The CDR3 is made up of 14 amino acids. Allocation to cohorts depended on clinical history reported by the participants. This TCR was sampled from a woman aged 25 to 39 with acute COVID-19. Sequenced sample: PBMCs or T cells enriched from blood (not recorded which). The genes are TRBV25-1 and TRBJ2-3; 10 nucleotides line up with TRBD2. CDR3: CASSDPRGLATQYF. Written as DNA, the CDR3 is TGTGCCAGCAGTGACCCTCGGGGACTAGCGACGCAGTATTTT.